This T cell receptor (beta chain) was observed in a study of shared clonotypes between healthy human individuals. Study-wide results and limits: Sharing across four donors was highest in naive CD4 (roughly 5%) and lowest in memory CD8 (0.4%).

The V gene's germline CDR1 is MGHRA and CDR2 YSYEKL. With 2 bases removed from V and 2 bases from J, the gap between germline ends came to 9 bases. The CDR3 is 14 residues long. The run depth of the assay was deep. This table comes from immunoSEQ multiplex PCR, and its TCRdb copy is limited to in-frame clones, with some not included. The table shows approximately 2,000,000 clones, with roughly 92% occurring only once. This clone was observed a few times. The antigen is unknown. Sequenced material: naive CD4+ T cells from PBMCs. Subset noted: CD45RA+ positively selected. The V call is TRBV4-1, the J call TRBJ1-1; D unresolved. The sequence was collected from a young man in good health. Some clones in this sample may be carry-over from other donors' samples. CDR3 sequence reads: CASSQTLANTEAFF. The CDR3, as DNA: TGCGCCAGCAGCCAAACGCTGGCAAACACTGAAGCTTTCTTT.